Included here is one TCR beta chain sequence, with context. Profiled with immunoSEQ multiplex PCR; TCRdb holds only in-frame clones, not every one. The table records 180,000 or so clones, over 85% of them present only once. The length of the CDR3 is 12 residues. Germline CDR1 SGDLS, CDR2 YYNGEE. V gave up 6 bases and J gave up 2 bases, with 7 bases separating them. This specimen belongs to a study of shared clonotypes between healthy human individuals. A CD45RA+ naive subset and a CD45RA-negative memory subset were split from CD4+ cells. The V gene is TRBV9, the J gene TRBJ2-3, with D possibly being TRBD1 (6 bases). This sequence was found in a woman in her twenties or thirties in good health. The sequencing sample was made of naive CD4+ T cells sorted from blood. Stated subset: CD45RA+ positively selected. The CDR3: CASTGDTDTQYF. The DNA of the CDR3 is TGTGCCAGCACAGGGGACACAGATACGCAGTATTTT.